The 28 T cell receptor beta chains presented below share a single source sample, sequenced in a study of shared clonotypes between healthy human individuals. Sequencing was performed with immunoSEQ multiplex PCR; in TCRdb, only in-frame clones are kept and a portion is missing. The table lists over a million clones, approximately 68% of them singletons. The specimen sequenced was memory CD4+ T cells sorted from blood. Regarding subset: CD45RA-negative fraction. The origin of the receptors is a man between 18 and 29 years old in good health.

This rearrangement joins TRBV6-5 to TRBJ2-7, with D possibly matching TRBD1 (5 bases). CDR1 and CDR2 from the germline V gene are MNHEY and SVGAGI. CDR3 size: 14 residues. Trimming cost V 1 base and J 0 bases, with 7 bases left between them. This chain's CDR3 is CASSYWQGSYEQYF. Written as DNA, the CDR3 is TGTGCCAGCAGTTACTGGCAGGGCTCCTACGAGCAGTACTTC.

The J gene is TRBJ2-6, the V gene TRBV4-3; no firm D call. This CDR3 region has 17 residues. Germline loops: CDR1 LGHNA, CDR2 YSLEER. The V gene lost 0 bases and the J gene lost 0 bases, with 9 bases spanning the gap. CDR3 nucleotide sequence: TGCGCCAGCAGCCAAGATCACCCGGGCTCTGGGGCCAACGTCCTGACTTTC. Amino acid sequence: CASSQDHPGSGANVLTF.

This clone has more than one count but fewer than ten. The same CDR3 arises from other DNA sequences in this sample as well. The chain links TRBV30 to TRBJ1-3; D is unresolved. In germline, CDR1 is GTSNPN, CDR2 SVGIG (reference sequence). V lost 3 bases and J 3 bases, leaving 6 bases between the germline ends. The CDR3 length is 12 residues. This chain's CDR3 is CAWRFIGNTIYF. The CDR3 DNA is TGTGCCTGGAGGTTCATTGGAAACACCATATATTTT.

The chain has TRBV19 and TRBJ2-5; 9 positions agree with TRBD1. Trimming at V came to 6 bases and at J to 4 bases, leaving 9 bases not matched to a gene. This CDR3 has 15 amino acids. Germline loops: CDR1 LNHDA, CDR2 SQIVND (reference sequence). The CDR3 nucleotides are TGTGCCAGTAGGGAGGGACAGGGCCTTGGAGAGACCCAGTACTTC. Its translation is CASREGQGLGETQYF.

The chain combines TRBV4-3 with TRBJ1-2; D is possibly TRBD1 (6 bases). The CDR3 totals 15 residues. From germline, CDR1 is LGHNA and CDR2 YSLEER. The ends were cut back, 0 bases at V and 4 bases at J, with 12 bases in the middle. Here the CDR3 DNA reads TGCGCCAGCAGCCAAGAAGATAGGGGGGCCTATGGCTACACCTTC. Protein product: CASSQEDRGAYGYTF.

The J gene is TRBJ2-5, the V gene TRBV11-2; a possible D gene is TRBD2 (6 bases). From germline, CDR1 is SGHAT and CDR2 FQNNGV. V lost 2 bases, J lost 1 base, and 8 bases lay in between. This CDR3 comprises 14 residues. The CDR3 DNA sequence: TGTGCCAGCAGCTTACGTAGCGGCCAAGAGACCCAGTACTTC. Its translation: CASSLRSGQETQYF. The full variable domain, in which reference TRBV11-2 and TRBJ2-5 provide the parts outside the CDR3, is EAGVAQSPRYKIIEKRQSVAFWCNPISGHATLYWYQQILGQGPKLLIQFQNNGVVDDSQLPKDRFSAERLKGVDSTLKIQPAKLEDSAVYLCASSLRSGQETQYFGPGTRLLVL.

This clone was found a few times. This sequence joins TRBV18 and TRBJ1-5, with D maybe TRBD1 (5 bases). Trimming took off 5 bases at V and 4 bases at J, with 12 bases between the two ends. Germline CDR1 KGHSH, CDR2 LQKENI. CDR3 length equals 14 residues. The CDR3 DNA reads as TGTGCCAGCTCATCGGACGGGGGTAATCAGCCCCAGCATTTT. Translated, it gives CASSSDGGNQPQHF.

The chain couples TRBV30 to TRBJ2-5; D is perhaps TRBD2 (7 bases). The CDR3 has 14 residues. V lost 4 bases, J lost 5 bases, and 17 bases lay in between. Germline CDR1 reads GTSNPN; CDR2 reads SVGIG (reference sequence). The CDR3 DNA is TGTGCCTGGACGGGGGCGGGAGTTTGGGAGACCCAGTACTTC. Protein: CAWTGAGVWETQYF.

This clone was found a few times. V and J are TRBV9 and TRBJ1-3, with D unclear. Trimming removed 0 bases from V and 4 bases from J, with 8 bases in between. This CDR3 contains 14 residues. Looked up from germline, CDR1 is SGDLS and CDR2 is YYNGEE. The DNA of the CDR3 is TGTGCCAGCAGCGTAGGAACAGCGGGAAACACCATATATTTT. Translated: CASSVGTAGNTIYF.

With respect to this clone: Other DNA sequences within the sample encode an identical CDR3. The CDR3 coding sequence is TGCGCCAGCAGCTCACGACAGGGGACAGATACGCAGTATTTT. It yields the protein CASSSRQGTDTQYF. The chain employs TRBV5-1 and TRBJ2-3, with TRBD1 identical over 8 bases. The V gene end was trimmed by 3 bases and the J gene end by 3 bases; junction bases not matched to a gene: 3. Germline CDR1 reads SGHRS; CDR2 reads YFSETQ. This CDR3 contains 14 residues. Variable domain in full (rest from reference TRBV5-1 and TRBJ2-3): KAGVTQTPRYLIKTRGQQVTLSCSPISGHRSVSWYQQTPGQGLQFLFEYFSETQRNKGNFPGRFSGRQFSNSRSEMNVSTLELGDSALYLCASSSRQGTDTQYFGPGTRLTVL.

This CDR3 is CASSLFNVNTEAFF. In DNA, the CDR3 is TGTGCCAGCAGCTTATTCAACGTGAACACTGAAGCTTTCTTT. V and J are TRBV7-6 and TRBJ1-1; D is uncertain. V was clipped by 2 bases and J by 0 bases, with 7 bases between them. The CDR3 totals 14 residues. Germline V CDR1 and CDR2: SGHVS, FNYEAQ.

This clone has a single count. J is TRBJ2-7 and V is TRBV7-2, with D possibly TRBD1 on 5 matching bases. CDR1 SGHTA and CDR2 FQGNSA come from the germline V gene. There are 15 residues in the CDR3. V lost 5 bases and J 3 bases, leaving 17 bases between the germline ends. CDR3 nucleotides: TGTGCCAGCAGCCCCATCGGCAGGGCTTACTACGAGCAGTACTTC. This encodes CASSPIGRAYYEQYF.

The CDR3 loop reads CASSARDGVWPQHF. The CDR3, as DNA: TGTGCCAGCAGCGCACGGGACGGAGTTTGGCCCCAGCATTTT. The gene calls are TRBV7-8 and TRBJ1-5, with D possibly being TRBD1 (5 bases). This CDR3 has 14 amino acids. Trimming removed 5 bases from V and 9 bases from J, with 17 bases in between. In germline, CDR1 is SGHVS, CDR2 FQNEAQ.

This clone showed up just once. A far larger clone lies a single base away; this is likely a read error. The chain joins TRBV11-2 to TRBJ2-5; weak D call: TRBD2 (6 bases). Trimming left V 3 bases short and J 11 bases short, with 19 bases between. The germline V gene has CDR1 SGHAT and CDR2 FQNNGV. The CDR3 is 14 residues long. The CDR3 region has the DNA TGTGCCAGCAGCTTTGGGGCAGGGTCGGGGACTCAGTACTTC. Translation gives CASSFGAGSGTQYF.

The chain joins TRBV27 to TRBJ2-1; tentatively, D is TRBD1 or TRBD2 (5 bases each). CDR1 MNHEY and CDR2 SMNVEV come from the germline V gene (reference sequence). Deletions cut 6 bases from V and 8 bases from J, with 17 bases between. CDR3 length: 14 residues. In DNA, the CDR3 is TGTGCCAGCAGACCCGACCCGGGACCCGATGAGCAGTTCTTC. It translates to CASRPDPGPDEQFF.

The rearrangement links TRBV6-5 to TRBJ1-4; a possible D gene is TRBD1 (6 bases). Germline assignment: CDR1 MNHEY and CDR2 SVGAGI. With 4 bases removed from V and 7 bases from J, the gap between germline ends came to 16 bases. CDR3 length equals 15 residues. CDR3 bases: TGTGCCAGCAGTTTGGACAGCGGTAACTTTGAAAAACTGTTTTTT. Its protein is CASSLDSGNFEKLFF.

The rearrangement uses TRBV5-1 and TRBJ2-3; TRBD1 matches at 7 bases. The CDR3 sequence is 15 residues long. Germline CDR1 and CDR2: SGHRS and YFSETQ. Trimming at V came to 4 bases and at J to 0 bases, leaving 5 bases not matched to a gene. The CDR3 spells CASSPGQISTDTQYF. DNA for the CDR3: TGCGCCAGCAGCCCGGGACAGATTAGCACAGATACGCAGTATTTT. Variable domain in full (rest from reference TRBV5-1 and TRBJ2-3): KAGVTQTPRYLIKTRGQQVTLSCSPISGHRSVSWYQQTPGQGLQFLFEYFSETQRNKGNFPGRFSGRQFSNSRSEMNVSTLELGDSALYLCASSPGQISTDTQYFGPGTRLTVL.

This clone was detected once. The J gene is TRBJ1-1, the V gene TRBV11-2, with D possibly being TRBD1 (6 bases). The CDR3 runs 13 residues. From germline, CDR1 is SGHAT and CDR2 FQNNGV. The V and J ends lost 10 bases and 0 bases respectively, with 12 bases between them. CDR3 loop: CATGEGMNTEAFF. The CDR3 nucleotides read TGTGCCACAGGGGAAGGGATGAACACTGAAGCTTTCTTT.

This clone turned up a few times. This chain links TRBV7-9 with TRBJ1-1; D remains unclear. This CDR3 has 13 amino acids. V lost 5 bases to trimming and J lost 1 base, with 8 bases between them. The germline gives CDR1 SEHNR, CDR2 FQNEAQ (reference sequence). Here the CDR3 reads CASSVTSNTEAFF. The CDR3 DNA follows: TGTGCCAGCAGCGTGACATCGAACACTGAAGCTTTCTTT. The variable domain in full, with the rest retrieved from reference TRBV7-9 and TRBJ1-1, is DTGVSQNPRHKITKRGQNVTFRCDPISEHNRLYWYRQTLGQGPEFLTYFQNEAQLEKSRLLSDRFSAERPKGSFSTLEIQRTEQGDSAMYLCASSVTSNTEAFFGQGTRLTVV.

The CDR3 DNA follows: TGTGCCAGCAGTTCTGTTCGAGCGGGGACCTACGAGCAGTACTTC. It encodes CASSSVRAGTYEQYF. The rearrangement links TRBV6-1 to TRBJ2-7; 7 bases align to TRBD2. Germline V gene data show CDR1 as MNHNS and CDR2 as SASEGT. Trimming at V came to 5 bases and at J to 2 bases, leaving 9 bases not matched to a gene. The CDR3 has 15 amino acids.

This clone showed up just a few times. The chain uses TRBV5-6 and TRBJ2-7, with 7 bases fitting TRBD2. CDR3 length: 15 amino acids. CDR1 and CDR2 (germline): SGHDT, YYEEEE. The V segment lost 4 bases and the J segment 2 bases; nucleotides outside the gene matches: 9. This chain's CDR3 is CASSPSGMVAYEQYF. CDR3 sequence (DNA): TGTGCCAGCAGCCCAAGCGGGATGGTGGCCTACGAGCAGTACTTC.

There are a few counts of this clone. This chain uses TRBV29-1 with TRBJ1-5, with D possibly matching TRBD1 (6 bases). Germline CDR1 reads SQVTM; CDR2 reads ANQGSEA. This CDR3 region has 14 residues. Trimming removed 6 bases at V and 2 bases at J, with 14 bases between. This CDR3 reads CSVKQGMGNQPQHF. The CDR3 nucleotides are TGCAGCGTGAAACAGGGAATGGGCAATCAGCCCCAGCATTTT.

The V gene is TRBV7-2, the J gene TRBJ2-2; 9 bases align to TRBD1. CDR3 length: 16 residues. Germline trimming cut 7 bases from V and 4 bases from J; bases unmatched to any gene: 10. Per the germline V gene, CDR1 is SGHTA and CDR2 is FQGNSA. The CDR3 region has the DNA TGTGCCAGCACCCGGGGACAGGGATCGTTCACCGGGGAGCTGTTTTTT. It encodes CASTRGQGSFTGELFF.

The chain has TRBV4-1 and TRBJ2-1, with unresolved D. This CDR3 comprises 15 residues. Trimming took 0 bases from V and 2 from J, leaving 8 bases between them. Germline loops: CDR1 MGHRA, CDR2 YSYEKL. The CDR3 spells CASSQEGSTYNEQFF. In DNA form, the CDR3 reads TGCGCCAGCAGCCAAGAAGGGTCAACCTACAATGAGCAGTTCTTC.

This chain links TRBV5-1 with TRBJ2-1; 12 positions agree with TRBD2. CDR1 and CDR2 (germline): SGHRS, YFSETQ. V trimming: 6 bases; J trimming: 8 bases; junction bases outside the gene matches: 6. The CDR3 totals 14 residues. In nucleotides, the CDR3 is TGCGCCAGCACCCTGACTAGCGGGAGCGATGAGCAGTTCTTC. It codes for CASTLTSGSDEQFF.

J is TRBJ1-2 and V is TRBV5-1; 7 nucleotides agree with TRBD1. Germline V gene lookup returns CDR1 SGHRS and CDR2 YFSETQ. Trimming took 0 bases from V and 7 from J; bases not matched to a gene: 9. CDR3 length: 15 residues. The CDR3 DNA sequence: TGCGCCAGCAGCTTGGTCACGGGACAGTCATCTGGCTACACCTTC. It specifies CASSLVTGQSSGYTF.

The CDR3 loop is CASTMGRPNQPQHF. For the CDR3, the DNA is TGTGCCAGTACTATGGGAAGACCCAATCAGCCCCAGCATTTT. The J gene is TRBJ1-5, the V gene TRBV19; D is uncertain. V was pared by 7 bases and J by 3 bases, with 13 bases between. This CDR3 comprises 14 residues. The germline V gene encodes CDR1 LNHDA and CDR2 SQIVND (reference sequence).

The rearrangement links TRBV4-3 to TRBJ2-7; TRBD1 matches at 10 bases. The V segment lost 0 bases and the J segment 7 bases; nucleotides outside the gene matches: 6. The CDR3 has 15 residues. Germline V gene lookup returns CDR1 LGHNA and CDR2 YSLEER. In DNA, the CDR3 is TGCGCCAGCAGCCAAGAAGGGACAGGGGCGGGGGAGCAGTACTTC. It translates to CASSQEGTGAGEQYF.